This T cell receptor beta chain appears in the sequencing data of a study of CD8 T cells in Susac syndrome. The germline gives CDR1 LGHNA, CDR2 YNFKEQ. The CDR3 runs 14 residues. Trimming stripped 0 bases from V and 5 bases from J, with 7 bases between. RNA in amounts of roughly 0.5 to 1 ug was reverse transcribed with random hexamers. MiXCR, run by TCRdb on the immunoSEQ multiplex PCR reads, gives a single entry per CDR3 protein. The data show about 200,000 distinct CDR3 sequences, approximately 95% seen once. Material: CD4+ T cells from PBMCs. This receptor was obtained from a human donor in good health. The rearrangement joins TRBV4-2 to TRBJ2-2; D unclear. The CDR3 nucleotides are TGTGCCAGCAGCCAAGATGAGGCTACCGGGGAGCTGTTTTTT. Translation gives CASSQDEATGELFF.